This is a list of T cell receptor beta chains from one sample in a study of shared clonotypes between healthy human individuals. Libraries were prepared by immunoSEQ multiplex PCR; TCRdb keeps only in-frame clonotypes and omits some of them. The data show about 1 million clones, with roughly 75% seen just once and roughly 1.5% held by the top ten. Material: memory CD4+ T cells sorted from blood. Every receptor here comes from a man aged 18 to 30 in good health. Both conserved end residues are part of each CDR3. D genes are given only for firm matches. A clone size is listed for some rows: how often the clone was seen (once, few, many), or a class if it is expanded.

CDR3 | DNA | D | V | size | J
CASSVAGGFSYNEQFF | TGTGCCAGCAGCGTAGCGGGAGGGTTCTCCTACAATGAGCAGTTCTTC | TRBD2 | TRBV7-2 | NA | TRBJ2-1
CASSLGQGARSGELFF | TGCGCCAGCAGCTTGGGACAGGGGGCAAGGTCCGGGGAGCTGTTTTTT | TRBD1 | TRBV5-1 | few | TRBJ2-2
CAWSPGQGANYGYTF | TGTGCCTGGAGTCCGGGACAGGGGGCTAACTATGGCTACACCTTC | TRBD1 | TRBV30 | NA | TRBJ1-2
CASSPSLPRMGTEAFF | TGTGCCAGCTCACCATCTCTCCCGAGGATGGGGACTGAAGCTTTCTTT | NA | TRBV18 | NA | TRBJ1-1
CASSLGSSAGGTQYF | TGTGCCAGCAGCTTGGGTAGCAGTGCCGGAGGGACCCAGTACTTC | NA | TRBV11-2 | NA | TRBJ2-5
CAISSGPTNTEAFF | TGTGCCATCAGTTCGGGGCCCACGAACACTGAAGCTTTCTTT | NA | TRBV10-3 | NA | TRBJ1-1
CASSAKSSGTSVLEQFF | TGTGCCAGCAGCGCGAAATCCTCCGGGACATCGGTACTTGAGCAGTTCTTC | NA | TRBV9 | NA | TRBJ2-1
CASSLAATGILYGYTF | TGCGCCAGCAGCTTGGCCGCGACAGGCATCCTCTATGGCTACACCTTC | NA | TRBV5-1 | NA | TRBJ1-2
CAWSAAGVNYGYTF | TGTGCCTGGAGTGCAGCAGGGGTTAACTATGGCTACACCTTC | NA | TRBV30 | NA | TRBJ1-2
CASSPTLGGSGYTF | TGTGCCAGCAGTCCTACCCTCGGGGGTAGCGGCTACACCTTC | NA | TRBV6-5 | NA | TRBJ1-2
CAISEQGNYGYTF | TGTGCCATCAGTGAACAGGGAAACTATGGCTACACCTTC | NA | TRBV10-3 | few | TRBJ1-2
CASSSLGRSTDTQYF | TGCGCCAGCAGCTCCTTAGGGAGAAGCACAGATACGCAGTATTTT | NA | TRBV5-1 | NA | TRBJ2-3
CSVEGTGAYEQYF | TGCAGCGTTGAAGGGACAGGGGCCTACGAGCAGTACTTC | TRBD1 | TRBV29-1 | NA | TRBJ2-7
CASSLGRADEKLFF | TGTGCCAGCAGCTTGGGTAGGGCGGATGAAAAACTGTTTTTT | NA | TRBV7-2 | NA | TRBJ1-4
CAWSVGTPPKGTQYF | TGTGCCTGGAGTGTTGGCACTCCCCCTAAGGGGACCCAGTACTTC | NA | TRBV30 | NA | TRBJ2-5
CASSISSGTGHNEQFF | TGTGCCAGTAGTATTTCTTCCGGGACAGGGCACAATGAGCAGTTCTTC | TRBD1 | TRBV19 | NA | TRBJ2-1
CASSLDGVNTEAFF | TGTGCCAGCAGCTTGGACGGTGTGAACACTGAAGCTTTCTTT | NA | TRBV5-6 | NA | TRBJ1-1
CASSLVNTGELFF | TGTGCCAGCAGCTTGGTAAACACCGGGGAGCTGTTTTTT | NA | TRBV5-6 | few | TRBJ2-2
CASSFPLYGDEQFF | TGTGCCAGCAGCTTTCCACTGTATGGCGATGAGCAGTTCTTC | NA | TRBV5-6 | NA | TRBJ2-1
CASSGRTWDYGYTF | TGTGCCAGCAGCGGCAGGACTTGGGACTATGGCTACACCTTC | NA | TRBV9 | few | TRBJ1-2
CASSQDRWGCRRVPSYEQYF | TGCGCCAGCAGCCAAGATCGTTGGGGGTGCCGGCGAGTCCCCTCCTACGAGCAGTACTTC | NA | TRBV4-3 | few | TRBJ2-7
CASSGKSGNTGELFF | TGTGCCAGCAGTGGAAAGTCAGGAAACACCGGGGAGCTGTTTTTT | NA | TRBV2 | NA | TRBJ2-2
CASSFPVSYEQYF | TGTGCCAGCAGCTTCCCGGTCTCCTACGAGCAGTACTTC | NA | TRBV7-2 | once | TRBJ2-7
CASSALPGTGELFF | TGTGCCAGCAGTGCCCTCCCGGGCACCGGGGAGCTGTTTTTT | NA | TRBV6-4 | many | TRBJ2-2
CAWSPWEDYGYTF | TGTGCCTGGAGTCCATGGGAGGACTATGGCTACACCTTC | NA | TRBV30 | NA | TRBJ1-2
CASSPRDKNTEAFF | TGTGCCAGCAGCCCCAGGGATAAGAACACTGAAGCTTTCTTT | NA | TRBV2 | few | TRBJ1-1
CASSISAGANTEAFF | TGTGCCAGTAGTATAAGCGCCGGGGCCAACACTGAAGCTTTCTTT | NA | TRBV19 | NA | TRBJ1-1
CASSSKGQGGTEAFF | TGCGCCAGCAGCTCGAAAGGACAGGGAGGAACTGAAGCTTTCTTT | TRBD1 | TRBV5-1 | NA | TRBJ1-1
CASSLLGGGRNEQFF | TGTGCCAGCAGCTTATTGGGGGGAGGGCGCAATGAGCAGTTCTTC | TRBD2 | TRBV11-3 | NA | TRBJ2-1
CASSEARGLQPQHF | TGTGCCAGCAGTGAAGCACGGGGGCTGCAGCCCCAGCATTTT | NA | TRBV2 | NA | TRBJ1-5
CATSSRGGQGIQYF | TGTGCCACCAGCAGCCGAGGGGGGCAAGGCATTCAGTACTTC | NA | TRBV15 | NA | TRBJ2-4
CASSLAAVSYEQYF | TGTGCCAGCAGCTTAGCGGCGGTCTCCTACGAGCAGTACTTC | NA | TRBV11-2 | NA | TRBJ2-7
CASSIRQGAHLNTEAFF | TGTGCCAGTAGTATACGCCAGGGGGCCCATTTGAACACTGAAGCTTTCTTT | TRBD1 | TRBV19 | NA | TRBJ1-1
CASSVGDNSPLHF | TGTGCCAGCAGTGTAGGGGATAATTCACCCCTCCACTTT | NA | TRBV25-1 | few | TRBJ1-6
CASTLSGEESIQYF | TGTGCCAGCACCCTTAGCGGGGAGGAGAGCATTCAGTACTTC | TRBD2 | TRBV9 | NA | TRBJ2-4
CASSFSGGPRDTQYF | TGTGCCAGCAGCTTTAGCGGGGGGCCCCGAGATACGCAGTATTTT | TRBD2 | TRBV7-9 | NA | TRBJ2-3
CASSGNRGNEKLFF | TGTGCCAGCAGTGGGAACAGGGGGAATGAAAAACTGTTTTTT | TRBD1 | TRBV6-5 | NA | TRBJ1-4
CASSQEDRGREKLFF | TGCGCCAGCAGCCAAGAGGACAGGGGGCGGGAAAAACTGTTTTTT | TRBD1 | TRBV4-1 | NA | TRBJ1-4
CASKNLAGGASEQYF | TGCGCCAGCAAGAATTTAGCGGGAGGGGCCTCCGAGCAGTACTTC | TRBD2 | TRBV10-1 | NA | TRBJ2-7